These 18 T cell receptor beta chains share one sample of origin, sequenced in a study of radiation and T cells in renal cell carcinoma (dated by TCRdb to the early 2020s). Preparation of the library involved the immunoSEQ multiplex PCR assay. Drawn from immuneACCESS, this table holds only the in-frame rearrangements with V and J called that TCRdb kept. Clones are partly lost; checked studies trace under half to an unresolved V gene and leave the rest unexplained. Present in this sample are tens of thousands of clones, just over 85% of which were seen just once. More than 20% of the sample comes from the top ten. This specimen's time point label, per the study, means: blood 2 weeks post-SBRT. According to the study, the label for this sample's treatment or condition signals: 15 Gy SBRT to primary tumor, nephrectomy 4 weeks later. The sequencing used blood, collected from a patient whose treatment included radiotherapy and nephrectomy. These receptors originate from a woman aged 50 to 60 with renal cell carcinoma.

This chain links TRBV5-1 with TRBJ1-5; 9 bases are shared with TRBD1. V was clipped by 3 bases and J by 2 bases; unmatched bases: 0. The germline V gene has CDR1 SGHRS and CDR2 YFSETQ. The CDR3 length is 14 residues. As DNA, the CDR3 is TGCGCCAGCAGCTGGACAGGGGGCAATCAGCCCCAGCATTTT. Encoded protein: CASSWTGGNQPQHF. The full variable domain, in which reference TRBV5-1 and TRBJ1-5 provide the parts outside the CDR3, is KAGVTQTPRYLIKTRGQQVTLSCSPISGHRSVSWYQQTPGQGLQFLFEYFSETQRNKGNFPGRFSGRQFSNSRSEMNVSTLELGDSALYLCASSWTGGNQPQHFGDGTRLSIL.

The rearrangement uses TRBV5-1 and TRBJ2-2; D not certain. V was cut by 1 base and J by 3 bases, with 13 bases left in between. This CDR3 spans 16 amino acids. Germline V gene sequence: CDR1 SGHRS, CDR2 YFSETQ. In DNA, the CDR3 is TGCGCCAGCAGCTTGTTCCCAGGAAGGGACACCGGGGAGCTGTTTTTT. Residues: CASSLFPGRDTGELFF.

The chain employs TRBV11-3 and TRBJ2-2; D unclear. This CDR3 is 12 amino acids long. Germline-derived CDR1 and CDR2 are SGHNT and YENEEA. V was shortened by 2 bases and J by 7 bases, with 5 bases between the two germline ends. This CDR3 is CASSLRHGELFF. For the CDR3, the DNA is TGTGCCAGCAGCTTAAGACACGGGGAGCTGTTTTTT.

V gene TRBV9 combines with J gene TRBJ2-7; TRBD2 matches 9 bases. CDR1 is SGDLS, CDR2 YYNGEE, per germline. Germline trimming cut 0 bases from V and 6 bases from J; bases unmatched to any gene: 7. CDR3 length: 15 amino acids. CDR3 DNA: TGTGCCAGCAGCGTAGGTTCGACTAGCGGAGCCGAGCAGTACTTC. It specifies CASSVGSTSGAEQYF.

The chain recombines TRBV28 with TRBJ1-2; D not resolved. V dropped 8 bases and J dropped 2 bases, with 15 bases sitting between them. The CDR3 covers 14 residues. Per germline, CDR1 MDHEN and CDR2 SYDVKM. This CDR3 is CASSLGRWNYGYTF. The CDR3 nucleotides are TGTGCCAGCTCGTTGGGGAGGTGGAACTATGGCTACACCTTC.

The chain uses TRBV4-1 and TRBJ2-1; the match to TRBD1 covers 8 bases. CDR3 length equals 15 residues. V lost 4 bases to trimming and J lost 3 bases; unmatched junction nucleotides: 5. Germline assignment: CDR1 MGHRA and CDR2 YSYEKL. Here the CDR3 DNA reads TGCGCCAGCAGCCGGGACAGGATCTTCTACAATGAGCAGTTCTTC. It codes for CASSRDRIFYNEQFF.

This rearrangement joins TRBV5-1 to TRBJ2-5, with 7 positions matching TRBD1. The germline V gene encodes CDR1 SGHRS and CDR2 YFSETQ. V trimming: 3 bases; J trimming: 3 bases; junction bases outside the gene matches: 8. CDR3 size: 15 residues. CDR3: CASSWTQGLKETQYF. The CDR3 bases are TGCGCCAGCAGCTGGACACAGGGGTTAAAAGAGACCCAGTACTTC.

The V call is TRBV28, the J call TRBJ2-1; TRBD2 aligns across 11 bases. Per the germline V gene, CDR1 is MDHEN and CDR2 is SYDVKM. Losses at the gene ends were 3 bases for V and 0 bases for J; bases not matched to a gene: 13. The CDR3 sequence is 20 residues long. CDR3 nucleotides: TGTGCCAGCAGTTTTTGGTTGGGACTAGCGGTTTTGCCCTCCTACAATGAGCAGTTCTTC. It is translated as CASSFWLGLAVLPSYNEQFF. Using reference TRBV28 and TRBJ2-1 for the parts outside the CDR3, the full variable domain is DVKVTQSSRYLVKRTGEKVFLECVQDMDHENMFWYRQDPGLGLRLIYFSYDVKMKEKGDIPEGYSVSREKKERFSLILESASTNQTSMYLCASSFWLGLAVLPSYNEQFFGPGTRLTVL.

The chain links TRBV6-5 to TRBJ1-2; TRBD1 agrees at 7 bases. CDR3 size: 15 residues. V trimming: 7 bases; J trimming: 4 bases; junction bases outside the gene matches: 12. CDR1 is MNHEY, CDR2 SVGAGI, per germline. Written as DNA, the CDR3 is TGTGCCAGCACCCGCCAGGGGGGTAGTATCTATGGCTACACCTTC. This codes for CASTRQGGSIYGYTF.

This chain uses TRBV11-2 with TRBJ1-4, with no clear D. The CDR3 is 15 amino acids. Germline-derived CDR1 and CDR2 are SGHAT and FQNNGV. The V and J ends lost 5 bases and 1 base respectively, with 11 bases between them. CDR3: CASSRDGKTNEKLFF. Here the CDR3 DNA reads TGTGCCAGCAGCCGCGACGGAAAAACTAATGAAAAACTGTTTTTT.

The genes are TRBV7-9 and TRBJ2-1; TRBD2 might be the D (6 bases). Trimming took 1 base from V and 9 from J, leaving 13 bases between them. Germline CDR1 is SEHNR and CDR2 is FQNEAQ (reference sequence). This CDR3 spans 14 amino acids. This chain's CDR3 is CASSLGGGVAEQFF. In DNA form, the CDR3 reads TGTGCCAGCAGCTTAGGCGGAGGGGTCGCTGAGCAGTTCTTC.

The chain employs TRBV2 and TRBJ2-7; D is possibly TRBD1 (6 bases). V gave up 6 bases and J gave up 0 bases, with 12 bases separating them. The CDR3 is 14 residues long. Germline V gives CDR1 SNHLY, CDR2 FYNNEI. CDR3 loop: CASSRDTVSYEQYF. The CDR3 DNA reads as TGTGCCAGCAGCCGGGACACCGTCTCCTACGAGCAGTACTTC.

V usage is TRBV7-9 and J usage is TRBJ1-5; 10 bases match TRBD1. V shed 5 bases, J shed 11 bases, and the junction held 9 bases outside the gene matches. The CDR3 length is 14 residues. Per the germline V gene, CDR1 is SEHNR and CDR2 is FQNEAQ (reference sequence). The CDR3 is CASSRGQGGDSQHF. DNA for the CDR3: TGTGCCAGCAGCCGAGGACAGGGGGGAGATTCCCAGCATTTT.

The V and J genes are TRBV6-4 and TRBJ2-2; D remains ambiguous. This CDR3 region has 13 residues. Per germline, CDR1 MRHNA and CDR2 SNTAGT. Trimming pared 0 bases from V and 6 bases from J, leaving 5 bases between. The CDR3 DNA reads TGTGCCAGCAGTGACTCAGTCCCCGGGGAGCTGTTTTTT. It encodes CASSDSVPGELFF.

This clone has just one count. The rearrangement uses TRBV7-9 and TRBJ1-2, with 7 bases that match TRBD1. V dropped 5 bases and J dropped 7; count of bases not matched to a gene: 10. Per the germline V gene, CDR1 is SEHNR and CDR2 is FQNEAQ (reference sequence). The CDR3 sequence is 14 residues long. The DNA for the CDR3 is TGTGCCAGCAGCAAACAGGGGAGGATGAGTGGCTACACCTTC. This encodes CASSKQGRMSGYTF. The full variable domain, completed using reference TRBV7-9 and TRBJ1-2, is DTGVSQNPRHKITKRGQNVTFRCDPISEHNRLYWYRQTLGQGPEFLTYFQNEAQLEKSRLLSDRFSAERPKGSFSTLEIQRTEQGDSAMYLCASSKQGRMSGYTFGSGTRLTVV.

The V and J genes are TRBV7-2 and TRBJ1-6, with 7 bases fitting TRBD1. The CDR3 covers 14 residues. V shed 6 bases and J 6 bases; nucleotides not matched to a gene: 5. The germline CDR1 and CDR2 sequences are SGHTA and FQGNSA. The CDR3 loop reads CASRTGQPNSPLHF. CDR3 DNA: TGTGCCAGCAGGACGGGACAGCCTAATTCACCCCTCCACTTT.

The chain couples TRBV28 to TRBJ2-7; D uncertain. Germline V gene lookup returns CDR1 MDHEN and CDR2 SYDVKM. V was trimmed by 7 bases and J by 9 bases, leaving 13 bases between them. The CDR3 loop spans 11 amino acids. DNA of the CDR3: TGTGCCAGCACCCAATTTGGTCGGCAGTACTTC. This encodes CASTQFGRQYF.

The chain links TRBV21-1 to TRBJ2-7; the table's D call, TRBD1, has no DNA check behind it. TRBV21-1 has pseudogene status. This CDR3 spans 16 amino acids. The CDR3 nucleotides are TGTGCCAGCAGCAAATCAGGGGTTCTGAATTCCTACGAGCAGTACTTC. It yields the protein CASSKSGVLNSYEQYF.